Described below is a single T cell receptor beta chain sequence and its context. Its antigen has not been determined. The sample holds no much larger clone one base away, and base qualities are not on file. The library relied on the immunoSEQ multiplex PCR assay. The table was pulled from immuneACCESS by TCRdb, which kept in-frame rearrangements only. Such tables lose some clones; where checked, under half of the loss comes from unresolved V genes, and the rest has no known cause. Recorded for this sample are roughly 13,000 clones; around 80% of them occurred a single time. The top ten constitute 6% to 8.5% of the sample. According to the germline V gene (reference sequence), CDR1 reads MNHEY and CDR2 reads SMNVEV. The CDR3, from cysteine to phenylalanine, totals 14 residues. The retained sequence is limited to the CDR3, 42 bases, with the frame set at the first base. Here V drops 5 bases and J drops 4 bases, and the junction holds 6 bases not matched to any gene.

This entry comes from a study of tumour-infiltrating T cells in Burkitt lymphoma (TCRdb year 2020). With respect to the entire study: Clinical outcome was correlated with TCR repertoire data, and overall and progression-free survival were found to be predicted by productive clonality independently of established prognosticators, including age at diagnosis.

The TCR was taken from a human donor with diffuse large B-cell lymphoma. The chain was built from TRBV27 and TRBJ1-1; TRBD1 matches 8 bases in the middle. Sequencing was carried out using tumor tissue. The CDR3 in this case is CASSLTGAGTEAFF. The DNA sequence reads TGTGCCAGCAGTCTGACAGGGGCAGGCACTGAAGCTTTCTTT.